Listed below are T cell receptor beta chains from one sample, sequenced in a study of shared clonotypes between healthy human individuals. This table comes from immunoSEQ multiplex PCR, and its TCRdb copy is limited to in-frame clones, with some not included. Among about 750,000 clones listed, 80% to 95% were seen once. Sequences were obtained from naive CD8+ T cells sorted from blood. Every receptor here comes from a man younger than 45 in good health. Both conserved end residues are trimmed from each CDR3.

V: TRBV23-1
J: TRBJ2-7
CDR3: ASSHRGAGTATYEQY

V: TRBV2
J: TRBJ1-2
CDR3: ASMGDEVGWDYGYT

V: TRBV28
J: TRBJ2-2
CDR3: ASSPIRQGYGTGELF

V: TRBV7-9
J: TRBJ2-7
CDR3: ASSLPISYEQY

V: TRBV27
J: TRBJ1-1
CDR3: ASTLGLNTEAF

V: TRBV6-4
J: TRBJ2-3
CDR3: ASSELAGGPADTQY

V: TRBV4-2
J: TRBJ2-3
CDR3: ASSQLPRMETSSAPQY

V: TRBV28
J: TRBJ1-1
CDR3: ASSPGQGNTEAF

V: TRBV30
J: TRBJ2-7
CDR3: AWSVGGVEQY

V: TRBV7-3
J: TRBJ2-7
CDR3: ASSSGLPPYEQY

V: TRBV6-5
J: TRBJ2-7
CDR3: ASSYSRGGEQY

V: TRBV10-1
J: TRBJ1-1
CDR3: ASSEGGTEAF

V: TRBV27
J: TRBJ2-3
CDR3: ATGRWDTDTQY

V: TRBV12-5
J: TRBJ2-1
CDR3: ASGLVGTEPYNEQF

V: TRBV7-9
J: TRBJ2-1
CDR3: ASSLAAEPNEQF

V: TRBV4-2
J: TRBJ2-1
CDR3: ASRRGARTGDNEQF

V: TRBV13
J: TRBJ2-5
CDR3: ASSPQIQETQY

V: TRBV5-4
J: TRBJ2-1
CDR3: ASSPSPGTGFRSYNEQF

V: TRBV7-5
J: TRBJ2-2
CDR3: ARSLLSAGGLIGELF

V: TRBV5-1
J: TRBJ1-2
CDR3: ASSLERHLGSNGYT

V: TRBV29-1
J: TRBJ2-7
CDR3: SVVVRDRLDISYEQY

V: TRBV27
J: TRBJ1-1
CDR3: ASSLTSRAPEAF

V: TRBV10-1
J: TRBJ2-3
CDR3: ASSEWREPGLAGEEFADTQY

V: TRBV9
J: TRBJ2-1
CDR3: ASSGRVPYNEQF

V: TRBV6-4
J: TRBJ2-3
CDR3: ASSDSAGEADTQY

V: TRBV6-1
J: TRBJ2-1
CDR3: ASIQGYEQF

V: TRBV9
J: TRBJ1-1
CDR3: ASSPGGETEAF

V: TRBV27
J: TRBJ1-1
CDR3: ASSPLGEGNTEAF

V: TRBV6-5
J: TRBJ1-1
CDR3: ASSSQGAGTEAF

V: TRBV29-1
J: TRBJ2-7
CDR3: SVDTSSYEQY

V: TRBV10-3
J: TRBJ2-1
CDR3: AISETKTGTASYNEQF

V: TRBV13
J: TRBJ2-5
CDR3: ASSSIRDPGTGGQETQY

V: TRBV4-3
J: TRBJ2-2
CDR3: ASSQSLTSGSLSRELF

V: TRBV12-5
J: TRBJ2-7
CDR3: ASGWAPRASDPYEQY

V: TRBV7-2
J: TRBJ2-5
CDR3: ASSSDLYQETQY

V: TRBV30
J: TRBJ1-5
CDR3: AWSLGSGSLSNQPQH

V: TRBV27
J: TRBJ1-5
CDR3: ASSLVTGSNQPQH

V: TRBV7-2
J: TRBJ1-1
CDR3: ASSLAGRRNEAF

V: TRBV28
J: TRBJ2-5
CDR3: ASSLAGKETQY

V: TRBV9
J: TRBJ2-1
CDR3: ASSVVGGSGRSDNEQF

V: TRBV19
J: TRBJ1-5
CDR3: ASSIGEGYNQPQH

V: TRBV5-1
J: TRBJ2-7
CDR3: ASNYNLAGDYEQY

V: TRBV28
J: TRBJ2-2
CDR3: ASSDAGLAGYPGELF

V: TRBV6-6
J: TRBJ2-7
CDR3: ASSYSPYEQY

V: TRBV5-1
J: TRBJ1-2
CDR3: ASSLVVGSNYGYT

V: TRBV29-1
J: TRBJ2-3
CDR3: SVGLASVSLDTQY

V: TRBV11-3
J: TRBJ1-1
CDR3: ASSWNRGGSGNTEAF

V: TRBV5-4
J: TRBJ2-1
CDR3: ASSLVGQGAHEQF

V: TRBV7-6
J: TRBJ2-7
CDR3: ASSLSGTTYEQY

V: TRBV5-1
J: TRBJ1-1
CDR3: ASSLGPNTEAF

V: TRBV7-9
J: TRBJ2-1
CDR3: ASSFSTDRHNEQF

V: TRBV7-2
J: TRBJ2-7
CDR3: ASSLRWGLVDEQY

V: TRBV2
J: TRBJ1-2
CDR3: ASPRAVNYGYT

V: TRBV28
J: TRBJ1-5
CDR3: ASSPDKYNQPQH